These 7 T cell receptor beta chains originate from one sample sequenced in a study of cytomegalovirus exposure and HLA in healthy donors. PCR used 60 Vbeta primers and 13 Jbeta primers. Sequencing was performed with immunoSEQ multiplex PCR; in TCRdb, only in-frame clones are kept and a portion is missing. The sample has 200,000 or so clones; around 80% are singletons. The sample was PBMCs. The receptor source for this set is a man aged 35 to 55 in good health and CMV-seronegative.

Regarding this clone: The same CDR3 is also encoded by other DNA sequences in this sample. Here the CDR3 reads CASSLGLAGDTQYF. In DNA, the CDR3 is TGCGCCAGCAGCTTGGGACTAGCGGGAGATACGCAGTATTTT. The chain recombines TRBV5-1 with TRBJ2-3, with 10 nucleotides matching TRBD2. V lost 0 bases to trimming and J lost 5 bases; unmatched junction nucleotides: 0. This CDR3 is 14 amino acids long. Germline CDR1 reads SGHRS; CDR2 reads YFSETQ. The full variable domain, its missing parts supplied by reference TRBV5-1 and TRBJ2-3, is KAGVTQTPRYLIKTRGQQVTLSCSPISGHRSVSWYQQTPGQGLQFLFEYFSETQRNKGNFPGRFSGRQFSNSRSEMNVSTLELGDSALYLCASSLGLAGDTQYFGPGTRLTVL.

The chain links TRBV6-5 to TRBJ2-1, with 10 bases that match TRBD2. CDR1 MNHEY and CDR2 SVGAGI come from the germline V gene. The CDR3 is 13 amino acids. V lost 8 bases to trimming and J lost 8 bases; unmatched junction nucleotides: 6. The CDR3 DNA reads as TGTGCCAGCTTAAGCGGGGGGGCACATGAGCAGTTCTTC. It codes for CASLSGGAHEQFF.

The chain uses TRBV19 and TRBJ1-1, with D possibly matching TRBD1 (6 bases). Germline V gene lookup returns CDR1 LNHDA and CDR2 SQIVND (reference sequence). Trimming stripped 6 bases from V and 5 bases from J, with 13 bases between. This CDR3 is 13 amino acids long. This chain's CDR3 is CASRIQGGTEAFF. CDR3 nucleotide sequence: TGTGCCAGTAGAATACAGGGAGGGACTGAAGCTTTCTTT.

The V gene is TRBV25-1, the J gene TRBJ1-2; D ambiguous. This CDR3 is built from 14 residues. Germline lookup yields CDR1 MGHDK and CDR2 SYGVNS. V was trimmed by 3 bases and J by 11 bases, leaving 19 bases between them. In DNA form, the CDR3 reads TGTGCCAGCAGTGAGCCTGGGAGCGGTCGGGTGTACACCTTC. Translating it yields CASSEPGSGRVYTF.

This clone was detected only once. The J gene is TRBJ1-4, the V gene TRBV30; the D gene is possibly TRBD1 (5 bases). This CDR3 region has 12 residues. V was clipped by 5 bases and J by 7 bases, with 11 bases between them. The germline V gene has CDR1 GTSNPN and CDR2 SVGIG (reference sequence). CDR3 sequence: CAWGRTSEKLFF. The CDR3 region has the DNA TGTGCCTGGGGCCGGACATCTGAAAAACTGTTTTTT.

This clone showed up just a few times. The CDR3 loop is CASSPPRGGYTEAFF. CDR3 bases: TGTGCCAGCAGCCCACCAAGGGGCGGTTACACTGAAGCTTTCTTT. The V gene is TRBV6-5, the J gene TRBJ1-1; possibly TRBD1 for D (5 bases). Trimming removed 6 bases from V and 3 bases from J, with 17 bases in between. Germline-derived CDR1 and CDR2 are MNHEY and SVGAGI. This CDR3 spans 15 amino acids.

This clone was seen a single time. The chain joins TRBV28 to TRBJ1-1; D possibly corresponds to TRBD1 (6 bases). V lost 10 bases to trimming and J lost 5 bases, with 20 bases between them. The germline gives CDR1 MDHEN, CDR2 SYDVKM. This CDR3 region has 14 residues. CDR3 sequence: CATRGRWARTEAFF. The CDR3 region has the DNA TGTGCCACCAGGGGCAGGTGGGCGAGAACTGAAGCTTTCTTT.